The rows below give T cell receptor beta chains drawn from one sample of a study of long-term antiretroviral therapy in people with HIV. Generated by immunoSEQ multiplex PCR, the TCRdb table keeps only in-frame clones and is missing some. Among about 28,000 clones listed, more than 85% were seen once. The sample was unsorted PBMCs, taken 2 years after starting antiretroviral therapy. These receptors originate from a man aged 45-60 years with HIV. The CDR3 runs from the conserved cysteine through the conserved F or W. A D gene is named only where the DNA matches it firmly. Clone size appears in some rows only: once, few, many, or a class for an expanded clone.

abundance	v_gene	len	d_gene	j_gene	CDR3nt	CDR3aa
NA	TRBV7-6	16	NA	TRBJ1-2	TGTGCCAGCAGCAACCCCCCCCAAAGAGCTAACTATGGCTACACCTTC	CASSNPPQRANYGYTF
once	TRBV19	14	NA	TRBJ2-3	TGTGCCAGTAGTGCAGGGTCCACCACAGATACGCAGTATTTT	CASSAGSTTDTQYF
NA	TRBV5-4	17	TRBD1	TRBJ1-1	TGTGCCAGCAGCCCGAAGGCAGGGGGCGCCCGGAACACTGAAGCTTTCTTT	CASSPKAGGARNTEAFF
NA	TRBV9	16	NA	TRBJ1-6	TGTGCCAGCAGCGCTGGGGGGAGCTCCTATAATTCACCCCTCCACTTT	CASSAGGSSYNSPLHF
once	TRBV9	15	TRBD2	TRBJ2-1	TGTGCCAGCAGCGTAGTAGCGGGAGGTTACAATGAGCAGTTCTTC	CASSVVAGGYNEQFF
NA	TRBV11-2	13	NA	TRBJ1-2	TGTGCCAGCAGCGAGCCCCCGGGGGATCGCTACACCTTC	CASSEPPGDRYTF
NA	TRBV12-5	14	NA	TRBJ1-1	TGTGCTAGTGGTGGACAGACCCCGAACACTGAAGCTTTCTTT	CASGGQTPNTEAFF
NA	TRBV5-4	14	NA	TRBJ2-7	TGTGCCAGCAGCCTGGGAGATAGGGTTTGGGAGCAGTACTTC	CASSLGDRVWEQYF
NA	TRBV4-3	16	NA	TRBJ1-6	TGCGCCAGCAGCCAAAGAGACAGGCTCTATAATTCACCCCTCCACTTT	CASSQRDRLYNSPLHF
NA	TRBV27	15	TRBD1	TRBJ1-1	TGTGCCAGCAGGTCGACAGGGGGAGCATACACTGAAGCTTTCTTT	CASRSTGGAYTEAFF
NA	TRBV30	15	TRBD2	TRBJ2-3	TGTGCCTGGAGGGAGACTAGCGGGGGGACAGATACGCAGTATTTT	CAWRETSGGTDTQYF
NA	TRBV15	14	NA	TRBJ1-4	TGTGCCACCAGCAGAGAGCAGGAGGTGGAAAAACTGTTTTTT	CATSREQEVEKLFF
NA	TRBV10-2	14	NA	TRBJ2-3	TGCGCCAGCAGTGATTACGGGGGCACAGATACGCAGTATTTT	CASSDYGGTDTQYF
NA	TRBV19	12	NA	TRBJ1-1	TGTGCCAGTAAGGGACAGAACACTGAAGCTTTCTTT	CASKGQNTEAFF
once	TRBV7-3	14	NA	TRBJ1-1	TGTGCCAGCAGCTTGGGTCAGGGGAACACTGAAGCTTTCTTT	CASSLGQGNTEAFF
NA	TRBV11-3	14	NA	TRBJ2-5	TGTGCCAGCAGCGTTCGACAAACACAAGAGACCCAGTACTTC	CASSVRQTQETQYF
NA	TRBV28	15	NA	TRBJ2-1	TGTGCCAGCAGTTCCTCACGGCGGGGCTACAATGAGCAGTTCTTC	CASSSSRRGYNEQFF
NA	TRBV18	15	TRBD1	TRBJ1-2	TGTGCCAGCTCACCTCCAGGACAGGGTAGCTATGGCTACACCTTC	CASSPPGQGSYGYTF
NA	TRBV7-2	16	NA	TRBJ2-1	TGTGCCAGCAGCTTAGAATCCGCAGGCCCCTACAATGAGCAGTTCTTC	CASSLESAGPYNEQFF
NA	TRBV5-6	16	NA	TRBJ1-1	TGTGCCAGCAGCCCTCGAGGATACGGTACGAACACTGAAGCTTTCTTT	CASSPRGYGTNTEAFF
NA	TRBV2	17	TRBD2	TRBJ2-1	TGTGCCAGCAGTGAACGAAAGGGCGGGGGGGTATACAATGAGCAGTTCTTC	CASSERKGGGVYNEQFF
NA	TRBV27	14	NA	TRBJ2-7	TGTGCCAGCAGTCTGCGGACCGGCTCCTACGAGCAGTACTTC	CASSLRTGSYEQYF
NA	TRBV6-4	13	NA	TRBJ1-2	TGTGCCAGCAGTGAATTTGGCGGGAAAGGCTACACCTTC	CASSEFGGKGYTF
NA	TRBV28	20	TRBD2	TRBJ2-3	TGTGCCAGCAGTCCAAGGACTAGCGGGAAGGGGAGGGTTAGCACAGATACGCAGTATTTT	CASSPRTSGKGRVSTDTQYF
NA	TRBV27	16	TRBD1	TRBJ1-4	TGTGCCAGCAGTTTAACCCCGGGACAGGGAAGGGAAAAACTGTTTTTT	CASSLTPGQGREKLFF
NA	TRBV11-2	16	TRBD2	TRBJ2-5	TGTGCCAGCAGCCCTTTGCCTAGCGGGGGGGCAGGGACCCAGTACTTC	CASSPLPSGGAGTQYF
NA	TRBV13	15	NA	TRBJ2-5	TGTGCCAGCAGTAGGGGACCGCTACGCCAAGAGACCCAGTACTTC	CASSRGPLRQETQYF
NA	TRBV27	15	NA	TRBJ1-5	TGTGCCAGCAGTTTATGGGGGCCTGGCAATCAGCCCCAGCATTTT	CASSLWGPGNQPQHF
NA	TRBV7-9	13	NA	TRBJ2-3	TGTGCCAGCAGCTTAGAGATCAAGGGTACGCAGTATTTT	CASSLEIKGTQYF
NA	TRBV19	15	NA	TRBJ1-1	TGTGCCAGTAGGTCCGGGACACCATTGAACACTGAAGCTTTCTTT	CASRSGTPLNTEAFF
once	TRBV5-6	16	NA	TRBJ2-6	TGTGCCAGCAGCCCCCCCTGGAGCTCTGGGGCCAACGTCCTGACTTTC	CASSPPWSSGANVLTF
NA	TRBV28	12	NA	TRBJ1-5	TGTGCCAGCAGTTTAGACGGTCAGCCCCAGCATTTT	CASSLDGQPQHF
NA	TRBV7-6	14	NA	TRBJ1-2	TGTGCCAGCAGCCCCTTGGACTCTAACTATGGCTACACCTTC	CASSPLDSNYGYTF
NA	TRBV19	15	NA	TRBJ2-3	TGTGCCAGTAGTATGGGTAGCGGCGGCACAGATACGCAGTATTTT	CASSMGSGGTDTQYF
NA	TRBV10-3	15	NA	TRBJ2-5	TGTGCCATCAGTGAGTCCGGGGCAGGACAAGAGACCCAGTACTTC	CAISESGAGQETQYF
few	TRBV4-1	14	TRBD2	TRBJ2-7	TGCGCCAGCAGCCACCTGACTAGCTTACACGAGCAGTACTTC	CASSHLTSLHEQYF
NA	TRBV6-1	16	NA	TRBJ1-1	TGTGCCAGCAGTGAAGCGAGACAGTTCATGAACACTGAAGCTTTCTTT	CASSEARQFMNTEAFF
NA	TRBV20-1	10	NA	TRBJ1-1	TGCAGTGCTAGCGGGACAGAAGCTTTCTTT	CSASGTEAFF
NA	TRBV5-1	17	TRBD1	TRBJ2-3	TGCGCCAGCAGCCCCTTGAGATCTGGACAGGTAGCAGATACGCAGTATTTT	CASSPLRSGQVADTQYF
NA	TRBV23-1	14	NA	TRBJ1-4	TGCGCCAGCGGCCGACAGGTGGCTAATGAAAAACTGTTTTTT	CASGRQVANEKLFF
NA	TRBV4-2	14	NA	TRBJ2-5	TGTGCCAGCAGCCGCGGCACCGGCCAAGAGACCCAGTACTTC	CASSRGTGQETQYF
NA	TRBV7-2	16	TRBD1	TRBJ2-7	TGTGCCAGCAGCTCCGGACAGGGGGGGTTTTCCTACGAGCAGTACTTC	CASSSGQGGFSYEQYF
NA	TRBV5-1	13	NA	TRBJ2-3	TGCGCCAGCAGCCCTGGCGATACAGATACGCAGTATTTT	CASSPGDTDTQYF
NA	TRBV11-3	13	NA	TRBJ2-7	TGTGCCAGCAGCATACGTCGACTTTACGAGCAGTACTTC	CASSIRRLYEQYF
few	TRBV6-6	12	NA	TRBJ1-2	TGTGCCAGCATGGGCAGGGAGGATGGCTACACCTTC	CASMGREDGYTF
NA	TRBV7-2	12	NA	TRBJ2-7	TGTGCCAGCGGGAGCGGGTCGGGGGAGCAGTACTTC	CASGSGSGEQYF
NA	TRBV14	14	NA	TRBJ2-7	TGTGCCAGCAGCCAAAGCAGGACCGGGCACGAGCAGTACTTC	CASSQSRTGHEQYF
NA	TRBV28	16	NA	TRBJ2-1	TGTGCCAGCACTCGCCGTAGGATAAGGGACTACAATGAGCAGTTCTTC	CASTRRRIRDYNEQFF
few	TRBV30	11	NA	TRBJ1-1	TGTGCCTGGAGGGAGATGGGTGAAGCTTTCTTT	CAWREMGEAFF
NA	TRBV7-2	16	NA	TRBJ1-4	TGTGCCAGCAGCTTAAATAGGCCCTCAACTAATGAAAAACTGTTTTTT	CASSLNRPSTNEKLFF
NA	TRBV28	15	TRBD1	TRBJ1-2	TGTGCCAGCAGTTCACTCGGGACAGGGGACTATGGCTACACCTTC	CASSSLGTGDYGYTF
NA	TRBV28	15	NA	TRBJ1-1	TGTGCCAGCTCATCCCATTCGACAGTGAACACTGAAGCTTTCTTT	CASSSHSTVNTEAFF